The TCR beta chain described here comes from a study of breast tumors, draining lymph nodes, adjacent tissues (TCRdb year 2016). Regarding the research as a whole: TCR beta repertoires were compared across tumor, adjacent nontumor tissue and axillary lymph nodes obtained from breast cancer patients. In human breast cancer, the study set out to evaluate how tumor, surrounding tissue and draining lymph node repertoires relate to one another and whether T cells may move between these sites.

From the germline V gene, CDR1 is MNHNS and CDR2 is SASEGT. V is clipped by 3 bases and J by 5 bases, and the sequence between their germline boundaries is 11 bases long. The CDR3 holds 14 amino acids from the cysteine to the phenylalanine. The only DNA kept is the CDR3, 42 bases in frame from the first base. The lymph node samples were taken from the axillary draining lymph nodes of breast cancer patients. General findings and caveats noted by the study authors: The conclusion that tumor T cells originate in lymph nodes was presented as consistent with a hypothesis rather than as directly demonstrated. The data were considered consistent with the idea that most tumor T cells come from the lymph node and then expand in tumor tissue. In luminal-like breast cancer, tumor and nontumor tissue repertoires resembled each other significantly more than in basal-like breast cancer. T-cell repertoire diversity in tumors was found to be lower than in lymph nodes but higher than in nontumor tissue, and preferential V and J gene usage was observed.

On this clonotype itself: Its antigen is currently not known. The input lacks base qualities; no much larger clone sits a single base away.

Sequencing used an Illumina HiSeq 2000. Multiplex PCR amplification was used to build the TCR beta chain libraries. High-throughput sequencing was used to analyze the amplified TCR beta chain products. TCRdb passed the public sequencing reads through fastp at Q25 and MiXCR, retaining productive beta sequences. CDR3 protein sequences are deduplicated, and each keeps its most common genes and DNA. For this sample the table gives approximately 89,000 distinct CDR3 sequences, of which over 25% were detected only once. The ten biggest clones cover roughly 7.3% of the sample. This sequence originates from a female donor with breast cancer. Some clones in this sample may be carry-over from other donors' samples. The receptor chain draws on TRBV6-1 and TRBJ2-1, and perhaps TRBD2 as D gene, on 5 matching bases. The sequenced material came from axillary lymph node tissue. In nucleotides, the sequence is TGTGCCAGCAGTGACGGGGTTTTCAACAATGAGCAGTTCTTC. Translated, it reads CASSDGVFNNEQFF.